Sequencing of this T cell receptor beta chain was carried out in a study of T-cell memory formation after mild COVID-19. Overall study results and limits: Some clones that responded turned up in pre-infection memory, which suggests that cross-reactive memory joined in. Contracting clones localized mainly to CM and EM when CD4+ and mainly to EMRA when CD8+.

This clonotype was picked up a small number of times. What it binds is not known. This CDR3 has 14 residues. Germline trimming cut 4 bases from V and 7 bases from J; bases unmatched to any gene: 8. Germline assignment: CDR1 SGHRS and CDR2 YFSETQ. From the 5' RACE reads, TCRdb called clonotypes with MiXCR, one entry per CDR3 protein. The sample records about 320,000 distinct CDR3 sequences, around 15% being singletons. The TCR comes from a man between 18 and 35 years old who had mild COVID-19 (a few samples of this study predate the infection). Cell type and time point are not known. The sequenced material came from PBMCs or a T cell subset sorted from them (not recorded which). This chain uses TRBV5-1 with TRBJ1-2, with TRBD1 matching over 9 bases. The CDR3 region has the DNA TGCGCCAGCAGCCCAGGGACAGGGAGCGCTGGCTACACCTTC. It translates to CASSPGTGSAGYTF.